The TCR beta chain described here comes from a study of cytomegalovirus exposure and HLA in healthy donors. Findings of the study overall: A cluster of highly shared sequence variants was likely a sequencing artifact.

A remark on this clone: Its antigen is not identified.

The CDR3 has 14 amino acids. After removal of 7 bases from V and 3 bases from J, the junction contained 5 bases not matched to a gene. Germline assignment: CDR1 MDHEN and CDR2 SYDVKM. PCR amplification relied on 60 Vbeta primers (plus 13 Jbeta primers). Clones were sequenced by immunoSEQ multiplex PCR, and TCRdb holds only the in-frame ones, with some missing. The sample has approximately 220,000 clones; nearly 80% are singletons. The chain employs TRBV28 and TRBJ1-5, with TRBD1 matching 8 bases. The clonotype was recovered from a male donor in good health and CMV-seronegative. The sample consisted of PBMCs. Here the CDR3 reads CASKRTGNNQPQHF. CDR3 DNA sequence: TGTGCCAGCAAGAGGACAGGGAACAATCAGCCCCAGCATTTT.